This is a list of T cell receptor beta chains from one sample in a study of blood T cell repertoires in COVID-19. The repertoire was sequenced with immunoSEQ multiplex PCR; TCRdb's copy has only in-frame clones and lacks some. In the table there are a few hundred thousand clones, about 88% of which are singletons. The sequenced sample was PBMCs or T cells enriched from blood (not recorded which). These receptors came from a woman in her 30s who had recovered from COVID-19. CDR3s include the opening cysteine and the closing phenylalanine or tryptophan. D genes are given only for firm matches. Some rows mark clone size as missing; the rest say once, few, many or name a class of expanded clone.

few,.,TRBV12-3/TRBV12-4,11,TRBJ1-1,TGTGCCAGCAGCCGGGGAACTGAAGCTTTCTTT,CASSRGTEAFF
once,.,TRBV12-3/TRBV12-4,13,TRBJ2-5,TGTGCCAGCGGACACGACAGGAAAGAGACCCAGTACTTC,CASGHDRKETQYF
.,.,TRBV2,14,TRBJ1-4,TGTGCCAGCACCGAGCGGCAGGGGTATGAAAAACTGTTTTTT,CASTERQGYEKLFF
.,.,TRBV6-4,13,TRBJ1-1,TGTGCCAGCAGTGAAGACTATAACACTGAAGCTTTCTTT,CASSEDYNTEAFF
.,TRBD1,TRBV25-1,14,TRBJ1-2,TGTGCCAGCAGTGAATTTGGGACAGCGTATGGCTACACCTTC,CASSEFGTAYGYTF
.,TRBD2,TRBV5-1,15,TRBJ2-1,TGCGCCAGCAGCCCGGGAGGGAGAGCCTACAATGAGCAGTTCTTC,CASSPGGRAYNEQFF
.,.,TRBV7-2,15,TRBJ1-5,TGTGCCAGCAGCTTAGTAGGGGGAAGCAATCAGCCCCAGCATTTT,CASSLVGGSNQPQHF
.,TRBD1,TRBV7-9,15,TRBJ2-1,TGTGCCAGCAGCTTAGGACAGGGGGAATTCAATGAGCAGTTCTTC,CASSLGQGEFNEQFF
.,.,TRBV5-1,15,TRBJ2-7,TGCGCCAGCAGCTCCCAGGGGACCCTATCCTACGAGCAGTACTTC,CASSSQGTLSYEQYF
.,.,TRBV6-6,16,TRBJ2-2,TGTGCCAGCAGTTACTCGACTCGTGCGGCCACCGGGGAGCTGTTTTTT,CASSYSTRAATGELFF
.,.,TRBV12-3/TRBV12-4,13,TRBJ2-3,TGTGCCAGCAGTTTAGCCGGAGTGAATACGCAGTATTTT,CASSLAGVNTQYF
.,.,TRBV18,13,TRBJ1-1,TGTGCCAGCTCACCACCGGGGGCAGTTGAAGCTTTCTTT,CASSPPGAVEAFF
.,TRBD2,TRBV7-9,15,TRBJ2-1,TGTGCCAGCATCTATGGGGGACTAGCGGGACCTGAGCAGTTCTTC,CASIYGGLAGPEQFF
.,.,TRBV11-2,14,TRBJ2-6,TGTGCCAGCAGCTCAACACCTGGGGCCAACGTCCTGACTTTC,CASSSTPGANVLTF
.,.,TRBV20-1,10,TRBJ1-2,TGCAGTGCCAGGACAGACGGCTACACCTTC,CSARTDGYTF
.,.,TRBV2,15,TRBJ2-7,TGTGCCAGCCGGTCCAATCGGGAGAGCCCCTACGAGCAGTACTTC,CASRSNRESPYEQYF
once,.,TRBV28,14,TRBJ2-5,TGTGCCAGTAGCTCCCCGGCCTTCCAAGAGACCCAGTACTTC,CASSSPAFQETQYF
.,TRBD1,TRBV28,15,TRBJ2-7,TGTGCCAGCAGTGGACTGGGACAGGAGGAGGACGAGCAGTACTTC,CASSGLGQEEDEQYF
.,.,TRBV3-1/TRBV3-2,13,TRBJ1-1,TGTGCCAGCAGCCAATCGGGGTCCCCCGAAGCTTTCTTT,CASSQSGSPEAFF
.,.,TRBV5-1,16,TRBJ2-1,TGCGCCAGCAGCTTGGGTGCGGGAACGTCATACAATGAGCAGTTCTTC,CASSLGAGTSYNEQFF
once,.,TRBV28,13,TRBJ2-7,TGTGCCAGCAGGACTAGGATCCCCTACGAGCAGTACTTC,CASRTRIPYEQYF
once,.,TRBV29-1,16,TRBJ2-3,TGCAGCGTTGAGGGGGCCCCCAGGGTTACGGAAGATACGCAGTATTTT,CSVEGAPRVTEDTQYF
.,.,TRBV19,15,TRBJ2-1,TGTGCCAGTAGTTGGACTGTTGTTTCCTACAATGAGCAGTTCTTC,CASSWTVVSYNEQFF
.,TRBD1,TRBV30,14,TRBJ1-6,TGTGCCTGGAGTTCCCGGGACAGGTTTTCACCCCTCCACTTT,CAWSSRDRFSPLHF
.,TRBD2,TRBV11-3,15,TRBJ2-1,TGTGCCAGCAGCTTAATGGCGGGAGGGCGGAATGAGCAGTTCTTC,CASSLMAGGRNEQFF
.,TRBD1,TRBV4-1,17,TRBJ2-3,TGCGCCAGCAGCCAAGTCCGACAGGGCACTAGCACAGATACGCAGTATTTT,CASSQVRQGTSTDTQYF
.,.,TRBV5-1,12,TRBJ1-2,TGCGCCATCCGGGTCGGAGGGTCCAACTACACCTTC,CAIRVGGSNYTF
.,TRBD2,TRBV28,14,TRBJ2-7,TGTGCCAGCGATCTAGTGGGGGGGTCGGGCGAGCAGTACTTC,CASDLVGGSGEQYF
.,.,TRBV5-1,16,TRBJ2-7,TGCGCCAGCAGCTTGAAAGGAGCGCCCCTGGTATCCGAGCAGTACTTC,CASSLKGAPLVSEQYF
.,.,TRBV29-1,13,TRBJ2-1,TGCAGCGTAACCACGGCTAGGGGCAATGAGCAGTTCTTC,CSVTTARGNEQFF
.,.,TRBV5-6,15,TRBJ2-1,TGTGCCAGCAGCTTGATGGGGGGGCCGGTCCATGAGCAGTTCTTC,CASSLMGGPVHEQFF
once,TRBD1,TRBV5-4,16,TRBJ2-5,TGTGCCAGCAGCCCCACATCAGGACAGGGTCAAGAGACCCAGTACTTC,CASSPTSGQGQETQYF
.,.,TRBV4-2,14,TRBJ1-1,TGTGCCAGCAGCCAAGATTACGGGAACACTGAAGCTTTCTTT,CASSQDYGNTEAFF
few,.,TRBV30,12,TRBJ1-5,TGTGCCTGGAGTAGGGGGAGTCAGCCCCAGCATTTT,CAWSRGSQPQHF
.,TRBD2,TRBV6-6,13,TRBJ2-7,TGTGCCAGCAGTCCTGGGGAGGGAAACGAGCAGTACTTC,CASSPGEGNEQYF
.,TRBD1,TRBV3-1/TRBV3-2,15,TRBJ2-3,TGTGCCAGCAGCCAGAGACAGGGGAGATCAGATACGCAGTATTTT,CASSQRQGRSDTQYF
.,TRBD1,TRBV3-1/TRBV3-2,14,TRBJ2-2,TGTGCCAGCGCCGACAGGGTAGGCGCCGGGGAGCTGTTTTTT,CASADRVGAGELFF
.,.,TRBV28,12,TRBJ2-3,TGTGCCAGCAGCGTAGGGGTAGATACGCAGTATTTT,CASSVGVDTQYF
.,TRBD1,TRBV5-1,14,TRBJ1-2,TGCGCCAGCAGCTTGGGACAGGGGGAATATGGCTACACCTTC,CASSLGQGEYGYTF
.,TRBD1,TRBV6-5,14,TRBJ1-2,TGTGCCAGCAGACACACAGGGGTAAACTATGGCTACACCTTC,CASRHTGVNYGYTF
.,.,TRBV4-2,15,TRBJ1-1,TGTGCCAGCAGCCAATTAACAGGGCTCAACACTGAAGCTTTCTTT,CASSQLTGLNTEAFF